This T cell receptor (beta chain) was recorded in a study of control samples from healthy donors and cancer patients. Clones were sequenced by immunoSEQ multiplex PCR, and TCRdb holds only the in-frame ones, with some missing. The data contain some 67,000 clones, around nine tenths of them singletons. V dropped 0 bases and J dropped 0; count of bases not matched to a gene: 11. The CDR3 extends over 19 amino acids. Per germline, CDR1 LNHNV and CDR2 YYDKDF (reference sequence). This TCR was recovered from a man aged 60-69 years with lung cancer. V usage is TRBV15 and J usage is TRBJ1-5; 7 bases match TRBD1. The sample was PBMCs. The CDR3 sequence: CATSRDLGTEYYSNQPQHF. The CDR3 nucleotides read TGTGCCACCAGCAGAGATCTTGGGACAGAATATTATAGCAATCAGCCCCAGCATTTT.